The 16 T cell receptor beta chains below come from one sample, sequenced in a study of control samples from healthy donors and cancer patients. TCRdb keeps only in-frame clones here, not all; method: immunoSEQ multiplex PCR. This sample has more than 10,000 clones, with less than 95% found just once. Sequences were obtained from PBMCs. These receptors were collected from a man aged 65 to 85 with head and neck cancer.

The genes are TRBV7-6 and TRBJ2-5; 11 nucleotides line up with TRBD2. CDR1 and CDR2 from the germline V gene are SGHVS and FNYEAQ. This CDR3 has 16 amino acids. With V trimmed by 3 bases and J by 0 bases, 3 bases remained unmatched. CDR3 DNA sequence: TGTGCCAGCAGCTTTAGGGGACTAGCGGACCAAGAGACCCAGTACTTC. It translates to CASSFRGLADQETQYF.

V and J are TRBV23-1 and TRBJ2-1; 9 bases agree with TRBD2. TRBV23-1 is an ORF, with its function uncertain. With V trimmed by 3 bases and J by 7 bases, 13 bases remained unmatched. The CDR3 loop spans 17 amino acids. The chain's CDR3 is CASSHPSREGRVNEQFF. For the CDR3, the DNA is TGCGCCAGCAGTCATCCGTCGCGGGAGGGCCGTGTAAATGAGCAGTTCTTC.

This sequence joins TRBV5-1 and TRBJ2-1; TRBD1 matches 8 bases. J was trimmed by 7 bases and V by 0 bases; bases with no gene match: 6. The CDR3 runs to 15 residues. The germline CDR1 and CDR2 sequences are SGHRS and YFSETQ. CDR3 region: CASSLGRQGRNEQFF. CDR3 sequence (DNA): TGCGCCAGCAGCTTGGGGCGACAGGGGAGGAATGAGCAGTTCTTC.

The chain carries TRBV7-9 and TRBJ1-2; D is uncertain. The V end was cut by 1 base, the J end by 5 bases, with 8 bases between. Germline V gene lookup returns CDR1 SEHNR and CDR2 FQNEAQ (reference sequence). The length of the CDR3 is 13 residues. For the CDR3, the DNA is TGTGCCAGCAGCTTAGATCGAGGTTATGGCTACACCTTC. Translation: CASSLDRGYGYTF.

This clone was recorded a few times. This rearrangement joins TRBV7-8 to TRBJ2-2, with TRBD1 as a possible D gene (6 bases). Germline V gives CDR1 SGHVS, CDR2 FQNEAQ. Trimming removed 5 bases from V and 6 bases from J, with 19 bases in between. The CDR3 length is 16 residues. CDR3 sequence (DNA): TGTGCCAGCAGCCCTTTTGGGACACGGGTCCCCGGGGAGCTGTTTTTT. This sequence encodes CASSPFGTRVPGELFF.

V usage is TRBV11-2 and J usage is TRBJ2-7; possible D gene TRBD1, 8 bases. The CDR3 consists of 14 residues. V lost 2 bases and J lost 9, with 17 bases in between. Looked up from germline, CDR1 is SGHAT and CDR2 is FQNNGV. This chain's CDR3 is CASSLYRGGFGQYF. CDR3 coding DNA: TGTGCCAGCAGCTTATACAGGGGGGGTTTCGGGCAGTACTTC.

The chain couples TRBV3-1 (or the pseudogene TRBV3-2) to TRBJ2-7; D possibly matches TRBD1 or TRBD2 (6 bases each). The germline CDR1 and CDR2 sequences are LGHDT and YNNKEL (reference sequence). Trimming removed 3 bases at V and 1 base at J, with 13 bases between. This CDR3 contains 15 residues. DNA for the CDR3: TGTGCCAGCAGCCAGATGGGGGGCCCATCCTACGAGCAGTACTTC. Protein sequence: CASSQMGGPSYEQYF.

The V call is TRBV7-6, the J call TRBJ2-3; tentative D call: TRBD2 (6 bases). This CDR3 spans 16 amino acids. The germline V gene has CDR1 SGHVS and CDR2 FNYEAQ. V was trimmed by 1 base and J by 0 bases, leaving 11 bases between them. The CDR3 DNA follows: TGTGCCAGCAGCTTAGGTAGCGGAGCAAGCACAGATACGCAGTATTTT. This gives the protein CASSLGSGASTDTQYF.

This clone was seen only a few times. The CDR3 region has the DNA TGTGCCAGCACCTCCGAACAGGGTCGGGAGCAGTTCTTC. Its translation is CASTSEQGREQFF. The chain employs TRBV12-3 or TRBV12-4 and TRBJ2-1; D might be TRBD1 (6 bases). The length of the CDR3 is 13 residues. Between the trimmed V and J ends, which lost 7 bases and 10 bases, there was a span of 17 bases.

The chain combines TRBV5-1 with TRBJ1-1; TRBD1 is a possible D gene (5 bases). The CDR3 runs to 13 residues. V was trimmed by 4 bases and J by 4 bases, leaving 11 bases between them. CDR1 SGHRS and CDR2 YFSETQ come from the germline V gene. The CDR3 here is CASSRDFLTEAFF. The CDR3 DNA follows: TGCGCCAGCAGCAGGGACTTCCTCACTGAAGCTTTCTTT.

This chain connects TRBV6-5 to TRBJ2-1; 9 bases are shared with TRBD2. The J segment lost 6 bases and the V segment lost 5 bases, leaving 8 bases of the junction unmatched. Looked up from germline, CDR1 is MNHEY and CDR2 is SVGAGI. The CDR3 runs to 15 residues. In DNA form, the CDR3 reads TGTGCCAGCAGTCCCGGGACTAGCTACGGCAATGAGCAGTTCTTC. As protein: CASSPGTSYGNEQFF.

CDR3 in DNA: TGTGCCACCAGTGATCGCCGAGTCTCTAGCGGGAGGGGACACGAGCAGTACTTC. Amino acid sequence: CATSDRRVSSGRGHEQYF. The V and J genes are TRBV24-1 and TRBJ2-7; TRBD2 agrees at 12 bases. The germline gives CDR1 KGHDR, CDR2 SFDVKD. The CDR3 is 18 residues long. J lost 5 bases, V lost 3 bases, and 13 bases had no gene match.

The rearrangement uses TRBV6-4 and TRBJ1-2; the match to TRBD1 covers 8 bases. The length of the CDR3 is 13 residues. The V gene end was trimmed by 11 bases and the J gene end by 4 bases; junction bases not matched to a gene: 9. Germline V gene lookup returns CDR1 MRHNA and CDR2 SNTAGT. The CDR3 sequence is CASPRTGCYGYTF. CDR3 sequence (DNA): TGTGCCTCTCCCCGGACAGGGTGCTATGGCTACACCTTC.

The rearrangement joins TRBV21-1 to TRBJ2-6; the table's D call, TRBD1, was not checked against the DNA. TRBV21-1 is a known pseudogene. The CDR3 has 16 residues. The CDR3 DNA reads TGTGCCAGCAGCAAAGTACAGGGCTCTGGGGCCAACGTCCTGACTTTC. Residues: CASSKVQGSGANVLTF.

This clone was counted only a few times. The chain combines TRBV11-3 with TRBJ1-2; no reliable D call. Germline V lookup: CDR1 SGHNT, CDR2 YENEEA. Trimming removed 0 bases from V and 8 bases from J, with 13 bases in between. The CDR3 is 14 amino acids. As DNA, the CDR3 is TGTGCCAGCAGCTTAGATTCGGCCGGAGCCGGCTACACCTTC. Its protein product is CASSLDSAGAGYTF.

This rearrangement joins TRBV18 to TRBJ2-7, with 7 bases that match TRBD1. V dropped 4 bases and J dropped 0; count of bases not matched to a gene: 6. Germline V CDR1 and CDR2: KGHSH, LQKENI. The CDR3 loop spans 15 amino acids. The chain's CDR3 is CASSLGTALSYEQYF. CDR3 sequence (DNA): TGTGCCAGCTCACTAGGGACAGCCCTCTCCTACGAGCAGTACTTC.